Presented here are 11 T cell receptor beta chains from one specimen sequenced in a study of tumor-infiltrating lymphocytes in primary liver carcinoma. RNA and DNA were co-extracted from roughly 20-30 mg of unsorted bulk tissue. The investigators made TCR beta cDNA from approximately 500 ng total RNA, using a constant-region primer. Generation of the TCR beta libraries relied on three nested multiplex PCR rounds using slightly modified ARM-PCR. Investigators reported that the first two PCR rounds, at 10 to 11 cycles each, used TRBV1-TRBV30 forward primers with a C-beta reverse primer. Each CDR3 protein is one row after TCRdb ran MiXCR on the multiplex PCR reads. The table includes roughly 100,000 distinct CDR3 sequences, roughly 80% detected once. The sequenced material came from liver tumor tissue from sampling region 3. Described subset: tumor region T3, left-lateral pole. The source of these receptors is a man aged 35 to 55 with primary liver carcinoma and hepatitis B virus infection.

With respect to this clonotype: At one end the junction does not follow the germline gene, possibly because of a read error. V gene TRBV14 combines with J gene TRBJ1-3, with unresolved D. Germline V gene lookup returns CDR1 SGHDN and CDR2 FVKESK. The CDR3 spans 15 residues. DNA of the CDR3: TGTGTCAGCAGCCAAGTTTCGGGGACTGGAAACACCATATATTTT. Amino acids: CVSSQVSGTGNTIYF.

Only a few counts were recorded for this clonotype. The junction shows a germline mismatch at one end, possibly a read error. This sequence joins TRBV29-1 and TRBJ2-3, with TRBD2 matching 9 bases. Germline CDR1 and CDR2: SQVTM and ANQGSEA. CDR3 length: 13 residues. In DNA form, the CDR3 reads TGCAGCGTTTTACTAGCGGGTATAGATACGCAGTGTTTT. Translating it yields CSVLLAGIDTQCF.

This clonotype was picked up a small number of times. V and J are TRBV12-3 or TRBV12-4 and TRBJ2-1, with D perhaps TRBD2 (5 bases). This CDR3 is built from 13 residues. Trimming removed 8 bases from V and 7 bases from J, with 15 bases in between. CDR3 bases: TGTGCCAGCCAATTAGGCGGAGGTAATGAGCAGTTCTTC. This sequence encodes CASQLGGGNEQFF.

This clonotype was found a few times. Being one base from a much bigger clone, this may be a read error. This chain uses TRBV30 with TRBJ2-7, with D unclear. CDR1 is GTSNPN, CDR2 SVGIG, per germline (reference sequence). The CDR3 covers 13 residues. The CDR3 region has the DNA TGTACCTGGAGTTACGAGCCCGCCTACGAGCAGTACTTC. Residues: CTWSYEPAYEQYF.

V gene TRBV4-2 combines with J gene TRBJ2-2; tentative D call: TRBD2 (6 bases). CDR1 and CDR2 (germline): LGHNA, YNFKEQ. Trimming took off 3 bases at V and 11 bases at J, with 16 bases between the two ends. This CDR3 is built from 14 residues. The CDR3 sequence is CASSHYLVGGELFF. For the CDR3, the DNA is TGTGCCAGCAGCCATTATCTGGTGGGAGGAGAGCTGTTTTTT.

As to this clonotype: One end of the junction fails to match germline, which may point to a read error. This sequence joins TRBV7-3 and TRBJ2-3; tentatively, D is TRBD2 (6 bases). Germline assignment: CDR1 SGHTA and CDR2 FQGTGA. The CDR3 is made up of 15 amino acids. The CDR3 DNA is TGTGCCGGCAGACTCTTAGGAGGGAACACAGGTACGCAGTATTTT. This translates into CAGRLLGGNTGTQYF.

A remark on this clonotype: An end of the junction differs from the germline gene, which may be a read error. The chain is built from TRBV6-5 and TRBJ2-1; TRBD2 might be the D (6 bases). The length of the CDR3 is 12 residues. Per the germline V gene, CDR1 is MNHEY and CDR2 is SVGAGI. CDR3 sequence (DNA): TGTGTCAGCAATAAGACTAGTTTTGAGCAGTTCTTC. This sequence encodes CVSNKTSFEQFF.

To note about this clonotype: An end of the junction does not agree with germline; a read error may underlie this. The chain uses TRBV10-3 and TRBJ2-7, with TRBD2 matching over 9 bases. Germline-derived CDR1 and CDR2 are ENHRY and SYGVKD. The CDR3 runs 14 residues. The CDR3 region has the DNA TGTGCCGTCAGTCCTAGCGGGACCCCCTACAAGCAGTACTTC. The encoded protein is CAVSPSGTPYKQYF.

In the case of this clonotype: Germline is not matched at one junction end, which may reflect a read error. The rearrangement joins TRBV4-1 to TRBJ2-7; D is possibly TRBD1 (6 bases). The CDR3 length is 13 residues. The germline V gene encodes CDR1 MGHRA and CDR2 YSYEKL. CDR3 amino acids: CAGSLKGVVEQYF. DNA of the CDR3: TGCGCCGGCAGCCTAAAGGGGGTTGTCGAGCAGTACTTC.

The V call is TRBV11-1, the J call TRBJ2-3, with 15 nucleotides matching TRBD2. Trimming removed 8 bases from V and 3 bases from J; junction bases left unmatched: 12. Germline V gene data show CDR1 as SGHAT and CDR2 as FQDESV (reference sequence). CDR3 length: 18 amino acids. The CDR3 loop is CASGARTSGRALTDTQYF. Written as DNA, the CDR3 is TGTGCCAGCGGGGCCCGGACTAGCGGGAGGGCCCTGACAGATACGCAGTATTTT. Full variable domain (missing parts from reference TRBV11-1 and TRBJ2-3): EAEVAQSPRYKITEKSQAVAFWCDPISGHATLYWYRQILGQGPELLVQFQDESVVDDSQLPKDRFSAERLKGVDSTLKIQPAELGDSAMYLCASGARTSGRALTDTQYFGPGTRLTVL.

About this clonotype: Its ends do not fully match the called genes, so a read error is possible. The chain carries TRBV11-1 and TRBJ2-3; D is unclear. Germline assignment: CDR1 SGHAT and CDR2 FQDESV (reference sequence). This CDR3 is built from 13 residues. The CDR3 region has the DNA TGTGGCAGCAGCTTTGTTGGTACAGATACACAGTATTTT. It codes for CGSSFVGTDTQYF.